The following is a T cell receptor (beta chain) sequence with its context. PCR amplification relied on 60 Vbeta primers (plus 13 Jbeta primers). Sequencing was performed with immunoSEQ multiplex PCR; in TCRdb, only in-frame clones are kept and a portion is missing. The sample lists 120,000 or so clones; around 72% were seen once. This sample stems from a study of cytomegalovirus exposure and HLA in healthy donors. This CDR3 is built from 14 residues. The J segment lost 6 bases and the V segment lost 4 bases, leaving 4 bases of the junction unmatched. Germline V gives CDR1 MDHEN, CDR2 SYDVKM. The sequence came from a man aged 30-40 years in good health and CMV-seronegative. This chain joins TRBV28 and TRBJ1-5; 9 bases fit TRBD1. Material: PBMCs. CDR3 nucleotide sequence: TGTGCCAGCAGTTCCCGGACAGGGGCTCAGCCCCAGCATTTT. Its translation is CASSSRTGAQPQHF.